This passage covers 2 T cell receptor beta chains from one sample sequenced in a study of cytomegalovirus exposure and HLA in healthy donors. The PCR ran on 60 Vbeta and 13 Jbeta primers. Using immunoSEQ multiplex PCR, the repertoire was profiled, and TCRdb retains in-frame clones only, with some absent. Here the sample spans about 130,000 clones, about 72% being singletons. The sequenced sample consisted of PBMCs. The source is a female donor in good health and CMV-seronegative.

As for this clone: Other DNA sequences of this sample code for an identical CDR3. The chain carries TRBV5-1 and TRBJ2-2; the match to TRBD2 covers 12 bases. The CDR3 is made up of 16 amino acids. J lost 4 bases, V lost 0 bases, and 1 base had no gene match. Germline lookup yields CDR1 SGHRS and CDR2 YFSETQ. The CDR3 here is CASSLASGRATGELFF. The CDR3 DNA is TGCGCCAGCAGCTTGGCTAGCGGGAGGGCCACCGGGGAGCTGTTTTTT.

About this clone: The junction differs from germline at one of its ends, possibly a read error. The chain carries TRBV5-1 and TRBJ2-7; tentatively, D is TRBD1 (6 bases). The CDR3 is 13 amino acids. CDR1 SGHRS and CDR2 YFSETQ come from the germline V gene. The CDR3, as DNA: TGCGCCAGCAGCCTGACAGGCTCCAACGAGCAGTACTTC. It codes for CASSLTGSNEQYF. The full variable domain, in which reference TRBV5-1 and TRBJ2-7 provide the parts outside the CDR3, is KAGVTQTPRYLIKTRGQQVTLSCSPISGHRSVSWYQQTPGQGLQFLFEYFSETQRNKGNFPGRFSGRQFSNSRSEMNVSTLELGDSALYLCASSLTGSNEQYFGPGTRLTVT.